The 30 T cell receptor beta chains below all came from one sample that was sequenced in a study of cytomegalovirus exposure and HLA in healthy donors. The method was immunoSEQ multiplex PCR; TCRdb's version includes in-frame clones alone and lacks a portion of them. The sample lists fewer than 250,000 clones, about 83% occurring once. Specimen: PBMCs. These receptor sequences come from a young woman in good health and CMV-seronegative.

The chain employs TRBV19 and TRBJ1-2; 7 bases are a match to TRBD1. The CDR3 is made up of 16 amino acids. Unmatched junction bases numbered 11, after V lost 5 bases and J lost 2 bases. Per germline, CDR1 LNHDA and CDR2 SQIVND (reference sequence). The CDR3 here is CASSSLQGPINYGYTF. In DNA, the CDR3 is TGTGCCAGTAGTTCTCTACAGGGGCCTATCAACTATGGCTACACCTTC.

The rearrangement links TRBV7-9 to TRBJ2-1; D is uncertain. V was shortened by 3 bases and J by 5 bases, with 2 bases between the two germline ends. Per germline, CDR1 SEHNR and CDR2 FQNEAQ (reference sequence). The CDR3 runs 11 residues. CDR3 nucleotide sequence: TGTGCCAGCAGCTTCAACAATGAGCAGTTCTTC. Its protein product is CASSFNNEQFF.

The chain joins TRBV7-8 to TRBJ2-5, with 14 positions matching TRBD2. This CDR3 region has 18 residues. J was trimmed by 4 bases and V by 6 bases; bases with no gene match: 13. CDR1 SGHVS and CDR2 FQNEAQ come from the germline V gene. DNA of the CDR3: TGTGCCAGCAGTCCAACGATCGGGACTAGCGGGAGACGAGAGACCCAGTACTTC. Its protein is CASSPTIGTSGRRETQYF.

V is TRBV5-1 and J is TRBJ1-3; D ambiguous. CDR3 size: 15 residues. Germline V gives CDR1 SGHRS, CDR2 YFSETQ. Trimming stripped 0 bases from V and 0 bases from J, with 7 bases between. In DNA, the CDR3 is TGCGCCAGCAGCTTGGACGGTAACTCTGGAAACACCATATATTTT. Translation gives CASSLDGNSGNTIYF.

This clone was seen more than once but under ten times. This sequence joins TRBV7-3 and TRBJ1-6; perhaps TRBD1 as D (6 bases). V was trimmed by 5 bases and J by 8 bases, leaving 13 bases between them. Germline V gene sequence: CDR1 SGHTA, CDR2 FQGTGA. This CDR3 spans 14 amino acids. CDR3 region: CASSLRTVDSPLHF. CDR3 nucleotide sequence: TGTGCCAGCAGCCTGAGGACAGTGGATTCACCCCTCCACTTT.

The chain employs TRBV5-1 and TRBJ2-3; tentative D call: TRBD1 (5 bases). This CDR3 spans 15 amino acids. Germline values: CDR1 SGHRS, CDR2 YFSETQ. Trimming took off 0 bases at V and 0 bases at J, with 8 bases between the two ends. CDR3 DNA sequence: TGCGCCAGCAGCTTGGCTGGGGCTAGCACAGATACGCAGTATTTT. Amino acid sequence: CASSLAGASTDTQYF.

This sequence joins TRBV10-3 and TRBJ2-7; D may be TRBD1 (5 bases). The V gene lost 2 bases and the J gene lost 3 bases, with 11 bases spanning the gap. Germline V lookup: CDR1 ENHRY, CDR2 SYGVKD. This CDR3 spans 14 amino acids. In DNA form, the CDR3 reads TGTGCCATCAGTGAGCTACAGGTAGACTACGAGCAGTACTTC. Amino acid sequence: CAISELQVDYEQYF.

The chain has TRBV2 and TRBJ2-4, with D uncertain. V was shortened by 6 bases and J by 6 bases, with 6 bases between the two germline ends. This CDR3 has 11 residues. Germline values: CDR1 SNHLY, CDR2 FYNNEI. The CDR3 sequence is CASRSRNIQYF. As DNA, the CDR3 is TGTGCCAGCAGATCGAGAAACATTCAGTACTTC.

This chain links TRBV29-1 with TRBJ1-2; 9 nucleotides line up with TRBD1. The CDR3 is 13 amino acids. From germline, CDR1 is SQVTM and CDR2 ANQGSEA. V lost 7 bases, J lost 3 bases, and 6 bases stayed unmatched. CDR3 protein: CSAEQGADYGYTF. The CDR3 DNA is TGCAGCGCCGAACAGGGGGCTGACTATGGCTACACCTTC.

CDR3 bases: TGTGCCAGTAGTAAGGACCCGGCAGGGGGCCGTTTGAACACTGAAGCTTTCTTT. Translated, it gives CASSKDPAGGRLNTEAFF. This chain joins TRBV19 and TRBJ1-1; 8 bases match TRBD1. Trimming cost V 4 bases and J 0 bases; bases outside gene matches: 13. This CDR3 is built from 18 residues. Germline V gene data show CDR1 as LNHDA and CDR2 as SQIVND (reference sequence).

The genes are TRBV7-2 and TRBJ2-7; D remains ambiguous. This CDR3 is built from 14 residues. Germline lookup yields CDR1 SGHTA and CDR2 FQGNSA. V was shortened by 1 base and J by 0 bases, with 7 bases between the two germline ends. The CDR3 sequence is CASSLERISYEQYF. The CDR3 DNA reads TGTGCCAGCAGCTTAGAGAGGATCTCCTACGAGCAGTACTTC.

The rearrangement links TRBV5-1 to TRBJ2-7; D ambiguous. Trimming stripped 7 bases from V and 4 bases from J, with 18 bases between. The germline gives CDR1 SGHRS, CDR2 YFSETQ. CDR3 length equals 14 residues. DNA for the CDR3: TGCGCCAGCTCGCACGGAGTCAATAAGTACGAGCAGTACTTC. Encoded protein: CASSHGVNKYEQYF.

The chain joins TRBV7-9 to TRBJ2-7; 8 bases align to TRBD1. Germline V CDR1 and CDR2: SEHNR, FQNEAQ (reference sequence). Unmatched junction bases numbered 6, after V lost 1 base and J lost 4 bases. This CDR3 comprises 15 residues. The CDR3 sequence is CASSLEGTGPYEQYF. CDR3 sequence (DNA): TGTGCCAGCAGCTTAGAGGGGACAGGACCTTACGAGCAGTACTTC.

This rearrangement joins TRBV13 to TRBJ2-6; 9 positions match TRBD1. This CDR3 has 19 residues. The V gene's germline CDR1 is PRHDT and CDR2 FYEKMQ (reference sequence). V gave up 5 bases and J gave up 3 bases; unmatched junction bases: 14. The CDR3 loop is CASSTGRDRVDDGANVLTF. CDR3 coding DNA: TGTGCCAGCAGCACAGGCCGGGACAGGGTTGATGATGGGGCCAACGTCCTGACTTTC.

This chain uses TRBV6-1 with TRBJ2-7; 8 nucleotides align to TRBD1. V lost 1 base to trimming and J lost 4 bases; unmatched junction nucleotides: 6. Germline V gives CDR1 MNHNS, CDR2 SASEGT. This CDR3 is 15 amino acids long. In nucleotides, the CDR3 is TGTGCCAGCAGTGAAGTTCGCAGGGGGCGTTACGAGCAGTACTTC. It translates to CASSEVRRGRYEQYF.

The V call is TRBV7-2, the J call TRBJ1-1; TRBD1 agrees at 7 bases. The CDR3 contains 15 residues. CDR1 is SGHTA, CDR2 FQGNSA, per germline. Unmatched junction bases numbered 6, after V lost 5 bases and J lost 0 bases. CDR3 protein: CASSATGQLNTEAFF. The DNA for the CDR3 is TGTGCCAGCAGCGCTACGGGACAGTTGAACACTGAAGCTTTCTTT.

The V gene is TRBV7-9, the J gene TRBJ1-1; D possibly corresponds to TRBD1 (5 bases). The CDR3 contains 19 residues. The germline V gene encodes CDR1 SEHNR and CDR2 FQNEAQ (reference sequence). V lost 0 bases to trimming and J lost 1 base, with 21 bases between them. In DNA form, the CDR3 reads TGTGCCAGCAGCTTAGCGTGGGGGAGGGAGGTATCGACGAACACTGAAGCTTTCTTT. Translation gives CASSLAWGREVSTNTEAFF.

The V call is TRBV18, the J call TRBJ1-1; TRBD1 agrees at 7 bases. Germline lookup yields CDR1 KGHSH and CDR2 LQKENI. The CDR3 runs 14 residues. V trimming: 3 bases; J trimming: 8 bases; junction bases outside the gene matches: 9. The CDR3 nucleotides read TGTGCCAGCTCACCCCTCGATCGACAGGGCGAAGCTTTCTTT. It is translated as CASSPLDRQGEAFF. Based on the CDR3 plus reference TRBV18 and TRBJ1-1, the full variable domain is NAGVMQNPRHLVRRRGQEARLRCSPMKGHSHVYWYRQLPEEGLKFMVYLQKENIIDESGMPKERFSAEFPKEGPSILRIQQVVRGDSAAYFCASSPLDRQGEAFFGQGTRLTVV.

The chain uses TRBV5-1 and TRBJ2-7, with 8 nucleotides matching TRBD1. Germline lookup yields CDR1 SGHRS and CDR2 YFSETQ. This CDR3 contains 14 residues. The trim removed 3 bases at V and 2 bases at J, leaving 4 bases unmatched. The CDR3: CASSYGQGAYEQYF. Written as DNA, the CDR3 is TGCGCCAGCAGCTACGGACAGGGCGCCTACGAGCAGTACTTC.

The chain combines TRBV5-1 with TRBJ2-1, with a tentative D call TRBD1 (6 bases). Germline V gene sequence: CDR1 SGHRS, CDR2 YFSETQ. This CDR3 contains 14 residues. Trimming pared 4 bases from V and 7 bases from J, leaving 15 bases between. The CDR3 DNA sequence: TGCGCCAGCAGCCAGGGACAAGACACGAATGAGCAGTTCTTC. This gives the protein CASSQGQDTNEQFF.

The J gene is TRBJ2-7, the V gene TRBV15, with 7 bases identical to TRBD2. This CDR3 spans 15 amino acids. The ends lost 3 bases at V and 2 bases at J; junction bases unmatched: 7. Looked up from germline, CDR1 is LNHNV and CDR2 is YYDKDF (reference sequence). CDR3 region: CATSSQTSIPYEQYF. In DNA form, the CDR3 reads TGTGCCACCAGCAGTCAGACTAGCATCCCCTACGAGCAGTACTTC.

The chain combines TRBV11-2 with TRBJ1-1; possibly TRBD1 for D (5 bases). V lost 1 base to trimming and J lost 4 bases, with 16 bases between them. This CDR3 spans 16 amino acids. The germline V gene encodes CDR1 SGHAT and CDR2 FQNNGV. The CDR3 DNA follows: TGTGCCAGCAGCTTAGGTTTAGGGGATTGGGGCACTGAAGCTTTCTTT. Translation: CASSLGLGDWGTEAFF.

The rearrangement joins TRBV5-1 to TRBJ1-3; 7 bases map to TRBD1. The V gene end was trimmed by 6 bases and the J gene end by 0 bases; junction bases not matched to a gene: 6. The V gene's germline CDR1 is SGHRS and CDR2 YFSETQ. There are 15 residues in the CDR3. CDR3 DNA sequence: TGCGCCAGCACCCCGGGACAGTCCTCTGGAAACACCATATATTTT. Residues: CASTPGQSSGNTIYF. The variable domain in full, completed from reference TRBV5-1 and TRBJ1-3, reads KAGVTQTPRYLIKTRGQQVTLSCSPISGHRSVSWYQQTPGQGLQFLFEYFSETQRNKGNFPGRFSGRQFSNSRSEMNVSTLELGDSALYLCASTPGQSSGNTIYFGEGSWLTVV.

J is TRBJ1-5 and V is TRBV5-6; D gene ambiguous. Trimming stripped 4 bases from V and 6 bases from J, with 11 bases between. Looked up from germline, CDR1 is SGHDT and CDR2 is YYEEEE. The CDR3 spans 13 residues. CDR3 sequence reads: CASSRGVGQPQHF. As DNA, the CDR3 is TGTGCCAGCAGCCGGGGTGTCGGTCAGCCCCAGCATTTT.

The CDR3 nucleotides are TGTGCCAGCAGCCAAGAATTCGGGAGACTAGCGGTCACCTACAATGAGCAGTTCTTC. Amino acids: CASSQEFGRLAVTYNEQFF. J is TRBJ2-1 and V is TRBV4-2, with 9 positions matching TRBD2. The CDR3 runs 19 residues. In germline, CDR1 is LGHNA, CDR2 YNFKEQ. Trimming at V came to 0 bases and at J to 2 bases, leaving 11 bases not matched to a gene.

The rearrangement joins TRBV11-2 to TRBJ2-7; TRBD2 matches 9 bases. The V gene end was trimmed by 1 base and the J gene end by 0 bases; junction bases not matched to a gene: 4. Per the germline V gene, CDR1 is SGHAT and CDR2 is FQNNGV. The CDR3 has 16 residues. The CDR3, as DNA: TGTGCCAGCAGCTTAGCTTCTAGCGGGGTCTCCTACGAGCAGTACTTC. It codes for CASSLASSGVSYEQYF. Full variable domain (missing parts from reference TRBV11-2 and TRBJ2-7): EAGVAQSPRYKIIEKRQSVAFWCNPISGHATLYWYQQILGQGPKLLIQFQNNGVVDDSQLPKDRFSAERLKGVDSTLKIQPAKLEDSAVYLCASSLASSGVSYEQYFGPGTRLTVT.

The chain uses TRBV29-1 and TRBJ1-2; D remains unclear. The germline gives CDR1 SQVTM, CDR2 ANQGSEA. V was cut by 4 bases and J by 4 bases, with 10 bases left in between. The CDR3 runs 12 residues. The DNA for the CDR3 is TGCAGCGTTGTTCTCACTGGCTATGGCTACACCTTC. Amino acids: CSVVLTGYGYTF.

This chain connects TRBV2 to TRBJ1-1; D is unclear. The V end was cut by 6 bases, the J end by 5 bases, with 10 bases between. CDR1 and CDR2 (germline): SNHLY, FYNNEI. The CDR3 runs 12 residues. The CDR3 spells CASSVYSTEAFF. The CDR3 DNA sequence: TGTGCCAGCAGCGTTTATTCGACTGAAGCTTTCTTT.

The gene calls are TRBV6-4 and TRBJ2-2; the match to TRBD1 covers 8 bases. The CDR3 totals 16 residues. With 4 bases clipped from V and 3 bases from J, the junction kept 7 bases outside the gene matches. Germline-derived CDR1 and CDR2 are MRHNA and SNTAGT. This CDR3 reads CASSVGTGEYTGELFF. In DNA form, the CDR3 reads TGTGCCAGCAGTGTGGGGACAGGTGAATACACCGGGGAGCTGTTTTTT.

This clone has just one count. V gene TRBV7-3 combines with J gene TRBJ1-1, with 7 bases fitting TRBD1. V lost 5 bases and J lost 0; bases outside the gene matches: 9. Per the germline V gene, CDR1 is SGHTA and CDR2 is FQGTGA. The CDR3 contains 16 residues. CDR3 sequence reads: CASSRVTGQVNTEAFF. The CDR3 DNA reads TGTGCCAGCAGCCGGGTGACAGGGCAGGTGAACACTGAAGCTTTCTTT.